This T cell receptor (beta chain) was captured in a study of blood T cell repertoires in COVID-19. Repertoires were generated with immunoSEQ multiplex PCR, while TCRdb's copy carries only in-frame clones and drops some. The sample contains 95,000 to 120,000 clones, roughly 80% of which appear only once. This clone has only a few counts. This CDR3 comprises 17 residues. V lost 1 base, J lost 0 bases, and 10 bases lay in between. Germline values: CDR1 MNHNS, CDR2 SASEGT. Source material: peripheral blood. This receptor was obtained from a man aged 45-65 years with acute or convalescent COVID-19. V is TRBV6-1 and J is TRBJ1-6, with a weak D call TRBD1 (6 bases). In nucleotides, the CDR3 is TGTGCCAGCAGTGAAGGTTTCAGGGGCTCCTATAATTCACCCCTCCACTTT. This translates into CASSEGFRGSYNSPLHF.